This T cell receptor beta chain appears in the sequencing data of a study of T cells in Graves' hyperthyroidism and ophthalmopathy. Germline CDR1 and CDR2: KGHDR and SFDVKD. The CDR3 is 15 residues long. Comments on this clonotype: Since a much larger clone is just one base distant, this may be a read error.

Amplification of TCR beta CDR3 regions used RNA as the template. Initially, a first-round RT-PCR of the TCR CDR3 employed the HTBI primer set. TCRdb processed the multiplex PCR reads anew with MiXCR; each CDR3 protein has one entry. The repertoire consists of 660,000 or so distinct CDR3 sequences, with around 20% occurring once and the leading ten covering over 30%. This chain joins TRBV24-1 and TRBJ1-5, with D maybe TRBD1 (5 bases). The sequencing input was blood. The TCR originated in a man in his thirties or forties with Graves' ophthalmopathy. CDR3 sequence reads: CATSAGQVSNQHQHF. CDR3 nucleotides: TGTGCCACCAGTGCAGGGCAGGTCAGCAATCAGCACCAGCATTTT.